Listed here is a single T cell receptor beta chain. Its target antigen remains unknown. No clone much larger than this one lies a single base away; base qualities are absent. Whole blood was collected in K2EDTA tubes by collaborating institutions according to the institutions' own protocols. For TCRbeta analysis, collaborators shipped samples as frozen whole blood, isolated PBMCs, or DNA extracted from either of those sample types. These data originate in a study of blood T cell repertoires in COVID-19 (dated by TCRdb to 2019 to 2021). Concerning the study at large: The collaborator samples originated in the United States, Italy and Spain and spanned the acute and convalescent phases of COVID-19. Where HLA class I and class II types were available, the types were taken from metadata supplied by the sample provider, not from assay-based typing. Samples were obtained from the ongoing ImmuneRACE study (first 160 participants) and from 1,200 or so subjects provided by 6 global collaborators. Sample metadata almost always included a de-identified subject ID, COVID-19 status, age in years and sex. The prospective study material was composed of cDNA or gDNA derived from T cells, B-cell-depleted T cells, or PBMCs. Subjects who had been exposed to COVID-19, were actively infected with it, or had recovered from it provided the deeply sampled blood TCRbeta repertoires that made up the dataset. The repertoires were made available in a free public database intended to serve as a resource for research on the immune response to SARS-CoV-2. General study outcomes and caveats: How much clinical and demographic metadata was included differed by source and by participant, and the metadata was provided uncurated.

Trimming costs V 3 bases and J 0 bases, and their ends lie 12 bases apart. The germline V gene specifies SGHRS as CDR1 and YFSETQ as CDR2. The CDR3 holds 16 amino acids from the cysteine to the phenylalanine. Only CDR3 DNA is held: 48 bases, read in frame from base 1. TCRbeta CDR3 regions were amplified from genomic DNA using the immunoSEQ Assay, a bias-controlled multiplex PCR. Concerning the study's data processing: Nucleated cell counts per sample were estimated from amplification of reference gene primers within the assay. To quantify the absolute abundance of each unique TCRbeta CDR3 rearrangement, sequence reads were collapsed and filtered. For each sample, productive Simpson clonality was calculated as the square root of Simpson's diversity index over productive rearrangements. In its TCRdb copy, this immuneACCESS table keeps in-frame sequences only and misses some clones. Where compared with another copy, unresolved V genes explain less than half of these, and the others have no known cause. V and J calls and clone size are given by that table; D and trimming were obtained from the DNA. Here the sample has under 200,000 clones; approximately 80% occur a single time. The top ten constitute less than 2% of the sample.

Sequencing used peripheral blood. The origin of this receptor is a human donor in a cohort sampled during active COVID-19. The rearranged chain carries TRBV5-1 and TRBJ2-2; matching of 6 bases hints at TRBD1 as the D gene. The DNA is TGCGCCAGCAGCTCAGGACAGTTCGCGAACACCGGGGAGCTGTTTTTT. The encoded protein is CASSSGQFANTGELFF.